This TCR beta chain emerged from a study of blood T cell repertoires in COVID-19. Across the study: Donors in the United States, Italy and Spain gave samples during acute or convalescent COVID-19.

Germline V lookup: CDR1 SNHLY, CDR2 FYNNEI. Trimming cost V 5 bases and J 7 bases, with 23 bases left between them. This CDR3 comprises 16 residues. Repertoires were generated with immunoSEQ multiplex PCR, while TCRdb's copy carries only in-frame clones and drops some. This table holds about 82,000 clones, about 82% found once. The sequenced material came from peripheral blood. This TCR was recovered from an elderly man with active or convalescent COVID-19. The chain carries TRBV2 and TRBJ1-2; D is undetermined. The CDR3 spells CASSPLSGSLLGGYTF. The CDR3 DNA is TGTGCCAGCAGTCCTTTGTCGGGATCCCTATTGGGTGGCTACACCTTC.